The rows below give T cell receptor beta chains drawn from one sample of a study of T cells in Graves' hyperthyroidism and ophthalmopathy. TCRdb used MiXCR to reprocess the multiplex PCR reads, holding one entry per CDR3 protein. The profile shows hundreds of thousands of distinct CDR3 sequences, approximately 18% of them singletons. The specimen was blood. Source of these receptors: a man between 50 and 59 years old with Graves' ophthalmopathy. The CDR3 runs from the conserved cysteine through the conserved F or W. The D gene is left open where the match is weak. Size tells how often a clone was seen (once, few, many) or the class of an expanded clone, and some rows leave it out.

DNA: TGTGCCACCGGGACAGGGGGAGGTCAGCCCCAGCATTTT; CDR3: CATGTGGGQPQHF; length: 13; J: TRBJ1-5; D: TRBD1; size: many; V: TRBV28
DNA: TGCAGTGCCCAAGAGAGGGTCGGGGGCAATCAGCCCCAGCATTTT; CDR3: CSAQERVGGNQPQHF; length: 15; J: TRBJ1-5; D: -; size: -; V: TRBV20-1
DNA: TGCAGTGGGGGCGGCTACACCTTC; CDR3: CSGGGYTF; length: 8; J: TRBJ1-2; D: -; size: many; V: TRBV20-1
DNA: TGTGCCAGCAGCGGAGTGGCCCTCAGGGAGCAGTACTTC; CDR3: CASSGVALREQYF; length: 13; J: TRBJ2-7; D: -; size: few; V: TRBV9
DNA: TGTGCCAGCAGCCCGGACGCGGGAGTTGGCACCGGGGAGCTGTTTTTT; CDR3: CASSPDAGVGTGELFF; length: 16; J: TRBJ2-2; D: TRBD2; size: few; V: TRBV5-6
DNA: -; CDR3: CASSFLTSGYYEQYFGPDTIYF; length: 22; J: TRBJ1-3; D: -; size: -; V: TRBV7-2
DNA: TGTGCCAGCAGTCCCACAGGGGTGGGAGACTATGGCTACACCTTC; CDR3: CASSPTGVGDYGYTF; length: 15; J: TRBJ1-2; D: TRBD1; size: few; V: TRBV7-8
DNA: TGTGCCAGCAGCTTCAGGGCAGGGGGTCCGTACGAGCAGTACTTC; CDR3: CASSFRAGGPYEQYF; length: 15; J: TRBJ2-7; D: TRBD1; size: few; V: TRBV7-3
DNA: TGTGCCAGCAGCTTTGGACAGACAGCATATGGCTACACCTTC; CDR3: CASSFGQTAYGYTF; length: 14; J: TRBJ1-2; D: -; size: many; V: TRBV7-9
DNA: TGTGCCAGCAGCCAAGGGGAGGGTAGCGGGGGTTTTGAGCAGTTCTTC; CDR3: CASSQGEGSGGFEQFF; length: 16; J: TRBJ2-1; D: TRBD2; size: -; V: TRBV4-2
DNA: TGTGCCAGCAGCGTACGCACAGATACGCAGTATTTT; CDR3: CASSVRTDTQYF; length: 12; J: TRBJ2-3; D: -; size: many; V: TRBV11-2
DNA: TGCGCCAGCAGCTTGGCGGGGTTTAACACTGAAGCTTTCTTT; CDR3: CASSLAGFNTEAFF; length: 14; J: TRBJ1-1; D: -; size: -; V: TRBV5-1
DNA: TGTGCCAGCAGAGGGCTAGCGGGAGAGGGGACCGGGGAGCTGTTTTTT; CDR3: CASRGLAGEGTGELFF; length: 16; J: TRBJ2-2; D: TRBD2; size: few; V: TRBV3-1
DNA: TGTGCCACCCAGGGGAGGGTTGCTGAAGCTTTCTTT; CDR3: CATQGRVAEAFF; length: 12; J: TRBJ1-1; D: -; size: few; V: TRBV25-1
DNA: TGTGCCAGCAGCGCCATTAGCTCCTACAATGAGCAGTTCTTC; CDR3: CASSAISSYNEQFF; length: 14; J: TRBJ2-1; D: -; size: many; V: TRBV5-6
DNA: TGTGCCAGTATCGACGGGACCTCCCCCTACAATGAGCAGTTCTTC; CDR3: CASIDGTSPYNEQFF; length: 15; J: TRBJ2-1; D: -; size: -; V: TRBV19
DNA: TGTGCCAGCACCCCTCTGGAAGATACGCAGTATTTT; CDR3: CASTPLEDTQYF; length: 12; J: TRBJ2-3; D: -; size: few; V: TRBV7-9
DNA: TGTGCCAGCAGCCACGACAGTCATGAGACCCAGTACTTC; CDR3: CASSHDSHETQYF; length: 13; J: TRBJ2-5; D: -; size: -; V: TRBV27
DNA: TGTGCCAGCAGTTTTTCCCCTAGAAACGAGCAGTACTTC; CDR3: CASSFSPRNEQYF; length: 13; J: TRBJ2-7; D: -; size: few; V: TRBV27
DNA: TGTGCCTGGAGACCCCGAGGCGGAGATAATTCACCCCTCCACTTT; CDR3: CAWRPRGGDNSPLHF; length: 15; J: TRBJ1-6; D: -; size: many; V: TRBV30
DNA: TGTGCCACCAGCAGAGACCGAGGACGGAGCGATGAGCAGTTCTTC; CDR3: CATSRDRGRSDEQFF; length: 15; J: TRBJ2-1; D: -; size: few; V: TRBV15
DNA: TGTGCCACCAGTGAACCGGGACAGCTTCTATACGAGCAGTACTTC; CDR3: CATSEPGQLLYEQYF; length: 15; J: TRBJ2-7; D: TRBD1; size: few; V: TRBV24-1
DNA: TGTGCCAGCAGCTTCGGCGGGACCGTCGATGAGCAGTTCTTC; CDR3: CASSFGGTVDEQFF; length: 14; J: TRBJ2-1; D: -; size: -; V: TRBV13
DNA: TGTGCCAGCAGCAATGCCCCGGCGGGGGGGACCTACGAGCAGTACTTC; CDR3: CASSNAPAGGTYEQYF; length: 16; J: TRBJ2-7; D: TRBD2; size: many; V: TRBV11-2
DNA: TGTGCCAGCAGCTGGAATAGCGGGAACACAGATACGCAGTATTTT; CDR3: CASSWNSGNTDTQYF; length: 15; J: TRBJ2-3; D: TRBD2; size: -; V: TRBV11-2
DNA: TGTGCCAGCAGTGAACGGCTCAATAGCAATCAGCCCCAGCATTTT; CDR3: CASSERLNSNQPQHF; length: 15; J: TRBJ1-5; D: -; size: few; V: TRBV6-1
DNA: TGTGCCAGCAGCGTAGGAGGAGTAAGTAGCACAGATACGCAGTATTTT; CDR3: CASSVGGVSSTDTQYF; length: 16; J: TRBJ2-3; D: -; size: few; V: TRBV9
DNA: TGTGCCAGCAGACCCCGGGGGGTAGCCAAAAACATTCAGTACTTC; CDR3: CASRPRGVAKNIQYF; length: 15; J: TRBJ2-4; D: TRBD2; size: few; V: TRBV6-1
DNA: TGTGCCAGCAGCCATTCGGGGGAAACTGAAGCTTTCTTT; CDR3: CASSHSGETEAFF; length: 13; J: TRBJ1-1; D: -; size: few; V: TRBV4-2
DNA: TGTGCCAGTAACTACAGATTTACACCCCCTATCTACAATGAGCAGTTCTTC; CDR3: CASNYRFTPPIYNEQFF; length: 17; J: TRBJ2-1; D: -; size: few; V: TRBV19
DNA: TGCGCCAGCAGCCAAGATCGAGCGGGGGCCCAGGACTATGGCTACACCTTC; CDR3: CASSQDRAGAQDYGYTF; length: 17; J: TRBJ1-2; D: -; size: many; V: TRBV4-1
DNA: TGCAGTGCTATAATAGCGGGAGGTACCTACGAGCAGTACTTC; CDR3: CSAIIAGGTYEQYF; length: 14; J: TRBJ2-7; D: TRBD2; size: few; V: TRBV20-1
DNA: TGTGCCAGCAGCCAAGGACAGGGCCCCAATGAGCAGTTCTTC; CDR3: CASSQGQGPNEQFF; length: 14; J: TRBJ2-1; D: TRBD1; size: -; V: TRBV3-1
DNA: TGTGCCAGCAGCGCCACTAGCGGGAGCGCAGATACGCAGTATTTT; CDR3: CASSATSGSADTQYF; length: 15; J: TRBJ2-3; D: TRBD2; size: many; V: TRBV11-2
DNA: TGTGCCAGCAGTTTAAACAGGGACATCGGGGAGCTGTTTTTT; CDR3: CASSLNRDIGELFF; length: 14; J: TRBJ2-2; D: -; size: few; V: TRBV12-3/TRBV12-4
DNA: TGCGTCAGCAGCTTGGGACCGGGACAGACCTACGAGCAGTACTTC; CDR3: CVSSLGPGQTYEQYF; length: 15; J: TRBJ2-7; D: TRBD1; size: -; V: TRBV5-1
DNA: TGTGCCTGGAGGGGGGACAGGGTATGGGGAGAGCAGTTCTTC; CDR3: CAWRGDRVWGEQFF; length: 14; J: TRBJ2-1; D: TRBD1; size: many; V: TRBV30
DNA: TGTGCCAGCAGCTTATCGGGACGTGGGGCCAACGTCCTGACTTTC; CDR3: CASSLSGRGANVLTF; length: 15; J: TRBJ2-6; D: -; size: many; V: TRBV7-6
DNA: TGCAGTGCTACAGACACCTCTAGCACAGATACGCAGTATTTT; CDR3: CSATDTSSTDTQYF; length: 14; J: TRBJ2-3; D: -; size: few; V: TRBV20-1
DNA: TGCGCCAGCAGCTCAGCCTACAATGAGCAGTTCTTC; CDR3: CASSSAYNEQFF; length: 12; J: TRBJ2-1; D: -; size: many; V: TRBV5-1
DNA: TGTGCCAGCAGCGAAGATGGTAGGTCCCACACCGGGGAGCTGTTTTTT; CDR3: CASSEDGRSHTGELFF; length: 16; J: TRBJ2-2; D: -; size: -; V: TRBV5-6
DNA: TGTGCCAGCAGCTTATTACGGGAGGTCCACAATGAGCAGTTCTTC; CDR3: CASSLLREVHNEQFF; length: 15; J: TRBJ2-1; D: TRBD2; size: many; V: TRBV11-2
DNA: TGTGCCACCAGCAGACAAGCCAGGGACTCCAATCAGCCCCAGCATTTT; CDR3: CATSRQARDSNQPQHF; length: 16; J: TRBJ1-5; D: -; size: -; V: TRBV15
DNA: TGTGCCAGCAGTCCAGGCCGGGCGGCAAACTATGGCTACACCTTC; CDR3: CASSPGRAANYGYTF; length: 15; J: TRBJ1-2; D: -; size: few; V: TRBV12-3/TRBV12-4
DNA: TGCAGTGCTAGATCGGAACCCGCCGGGGGAAAGCAGCGGGACCGGTGGAGGGTGGAAGAGACCCAGTACTTC; CDR3: CSARSEPAGGKQRDRWRVEETQYF; length: 24; J: TRBJ2-5; D: TRBD2; size: many; V: TRBV20-1
DNA: TGTGCCAGCAGCCCGGATCCGAACACCGGGGAGCTGTTTTTT; CDR3: CASSPDPNTGELFF; length: 14; J: TRBJ2-2; D: -; size: many; V: TRBV7-3
DNA: TGCAGCGTTGGAGCAGGGGTCGCCGAGCAGTACTTC; CDR3: CSVGAGVAEQYF; length: 12; J: TRBJ2-7; D: -; size: few; V: TRBV29-1
DNA: TGTGCCTGGAGTCCCCTGGTGAACACTGAAGCTTTCTTT; CDR3: CAWSPLVNTEAFF; length: 13; J: TRBJ1-1; D: -; size: many; V: TRBV30
DNA: TGTGCCAGCAGCCAAGATCAGTGGGCAGATACGCAGTATTTT; CDR3: CASSQDQWADTQYF; length: 14; J: TRBJ2-3; D: -; size: -; V: TRBV3-1
DNA: TGCAGTGCTAGCCCGGAGCAGTACTTC; CDR3: CSASPEQYF; length: 9; J: TRBJ2-7; D: -; size: many; V: TRBV20-1